A selection of T cell receptor beta chains follows, all from one sample in a study of regulatory T cells in long-lasting Graves disease. TCRdb fed the multiplex PCR reads into MiXCR, producing one record per CDR3 protein. The table has 510,000 or so distinct CDR3 sequences, 12% seen once. These data also featured in a second study, about T cells in Graves' hyperthyroidism and ophthalmopathy.

The sequencing here drew on peripheral blood mononuclear cells (PBMCs), taken at new diagnosis, from a patient treated with antithyroid drugs. The receptors were sampled from a woman between 25 and 40 years old with Graves disease. Each CDR3 is given with its conserved first and last residue. Fields, in order: D gene, V gene, clone size, J gene, CDR3 DNA, CDR3 protein. D genes are given only for firm matches. Clone size is not always given. Where it is, it says once, few, many or a class for expanded clones.

TRBD1	TRBV20-1	many	TRBJ1-4	TGCAGTGCTAAACGGGACAGTTGGGATGAAAAACTGTTTTTT	CSAKRDSWDEKLFF
.	TRBV15	few	TRBJ2-1	TGTGCCACCAGCAGAGCCTCCCCTCTCTACATCGGAAACTACAATGAGCAGTTCTTC	CATSRASPLYIGNYNEQFF
.	TRBV6-1	many	TRBJ1-2	TGTGCCAGCAGCCACCCTCGGATAAGGGGCTATGGCTACACCTTC	CASSHPRIRGYGYTF
.	TRBV20-1	many	TRBJ2-3	TGCAGTGCTAGAGATCAATCTTTGGGCACAGGTACGCAGTATTTT	CSARDQSLGTGTQYF
TRBD2	TRBV6-1	many	TRBJ2-5	TGTGCCAGCAGTCTTCCGGGACTAGCGGACCAAGAGACCCAGTACTTC	CASSLPGLADQETQYF
TRBD2	TRBV28	many	TRBJ2-3	TGTGCCAGCAGTGTAGCGGGAGGCCACGGTACGCAGTATTTT	CASSVAGGHGTQYF
TRBD1	TRBV19	many	TRBJ1-1	TGTGCCAGTAGTTTCAAGACAGGGGGTACGGCTTTCTTT	CASSFKTGGTAFF
.	TRBV7-8	many	TRBJ2-6	TGTGCCAGCAGCCACCTGGCCTCCTCTGGGGCCAACGTCCTGACTTTC	CASSHLASSGANVLTF
TRBD2	TRBV28	many	TRBJ2-1	TGTGCCAACAGTATCCAACTAGCGGGAGGGTTCAATGAGCAGTTCTTC	CANSIQLAGGFNEQFF
.	TRBV30	many	TRBJ2-5	TGTGCCTGGAGTCTCCCGACAGGACGAGAGACCCAGTACTTC	CAWSLPTGRETQYF
.	TRBV2	many	TRBJ1-5	TGTGCCGGACAAGGCTTGGGCCAGCCCCAGCATTTT	CAGQGLGQPQHF
.	TRBV19	many	TRBJ2-1	TGTGCCAGTAGTATAGATCAGGGGGGGGCCTCGAATGAGCAGTTCTTC	CASSIDQGGASNEQFF
.	TRBV20-1	.	TRBJ1-1	TGCAGTGCTAGAGCCGGCGGGACAGAAGCTTTCTTT	CSARAGGTEAFF
.	TRBV3-1	many	TRBJ1-1	TGTGCCAGCAGCCCCACAGGGTTAGGCACTGAAGCTTTCTTT	CASSPTGLGTEAFF
.	TRBV2	many	TRBJ2-3	TGTGCCAGCAGTTCTCGGGCCCTAAGCACAGATACGCAGTATTTT	CASSSRALSTDTQYF
.	TRBV7-2	many	TRBJ1-6	TGTGCCAGCAGCTTATGGGTACTCCCGAATTCACCCCTCCACTTT	CASSLWVLPNSPLHF
.	TRBV12-3/TRBV12-4	many	TRBJ1-5	TGTGCCAGCAGTTATGACAGAGATCAGCCCCAGCATTTT	CASSYDRDQPQHF
.	TRBV5-1	many	TRBJ2-7	TGCGCCAGCAGTATACAGGGAAACGAGCAGTACTTC	CASSIQGNEQYF
.	TRBV11-2	many	TRBJ2-1	TGTGCCAGCAGCCCCGCGGGGGCTTGGGTGAATGAGCAGTTCTTC	CASSPAGAWVNEQFF
.	TRBV13	many	TRBJ2-7	TGTGCCAGCAGCTCGACCCCGGGACGGGGATTGGGTGAGCAGTACTTC	CASSSTPGRGLGEQYF
.	TRBV18	few	TRBJ2-3	TGTGCCAGCTCACTGGACCTTGGTAGCACAGATACGCAGTATTTT	CASSLDLGSTDTQYF
.	TRBV19	few	TRBJ2-1	TGTGCCAGTAGTCAAACGGGTTTATACTCCTACAATGAGCAGTTCTTC	CASSQTGLYSYNEQFF
.	TRBV19	many	TRBJ1-1	TGTGCCACCAGGGGTGGCACTGAAGCTTTCTTT	CATRGGTEAFF
.	TRBV28	many	TRBJ1-2	TGTGCCAGCAAGGTCAGGGAGCGACGAGGGGGCTACACCTTC	CASKVRERRGGYTF
.	TRBV20-1	many	TRBJ1-4	TGCAGTGCTAGAGCCGGGGGGACAACTAGTAATGAAAAACTGTTTTTT	CSARAGGTTSNEKLFF
.	TRBV18	many	TRBJ1-1	TGTGCCAGCTCAACAACAACCAAGAACACTGAAGCTTTCTTT	CASSTTTKNTEAFF
.	TRBV5-1	.	TRBJ1-2	TGCGCCAGCAGCTTGAGGGACTCCGGGCCCTATGGCTACACCTTC	CASSLRDSGPYGYTF
.	TRBV29-1	few	TRBJ1-1	TGCAGCGTTGATATCCGGAGATCCACTGAAGCTTTCTTT	CSVDIRRSTEAFF